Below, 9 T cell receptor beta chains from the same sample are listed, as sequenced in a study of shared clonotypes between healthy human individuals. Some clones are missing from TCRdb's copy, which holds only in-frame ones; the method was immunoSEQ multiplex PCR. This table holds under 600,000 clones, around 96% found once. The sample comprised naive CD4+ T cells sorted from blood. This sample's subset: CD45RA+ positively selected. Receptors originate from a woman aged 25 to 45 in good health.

The CDR3 nucleotides read TGTGCCAGCAGTCTCAACTCTCCTGGAAACACCATATATTTT. This sequence encodes CASSLNSPGNTIYF. The chain has TRBV28 and TRBJ1-3; D unclear. CDR3 length: 14 residues. The V end lost 5 bases, the J end lost 2 bases, and 10 bases lay between the germline ends. Germline loops: CDR1 MDHEN, CDR2 SYDVKM.

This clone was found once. The CDR3 here is CASSRGLAGGQQETQYF. In nucleotides, the CDR3 is TGTGCCAGCAGCCGCGGACTAGCGGGAGGGCAGCAAGAGACCCAGTACTTC. V usage is TRBV4-2 and J usage is TRBJ2-5; 15 bases align to TRBD2. The CDR3 covers 17 residues. Unmatched junction bases numbered 5, after V lost 4 bases and J lost 2 bases. Germline values: CDR1 LGHNA, CDR2 YNFKEQ.

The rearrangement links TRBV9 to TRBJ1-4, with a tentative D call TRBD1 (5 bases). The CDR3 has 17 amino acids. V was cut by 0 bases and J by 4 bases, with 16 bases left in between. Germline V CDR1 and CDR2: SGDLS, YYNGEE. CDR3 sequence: CASSVGGGLSGNEKLFF. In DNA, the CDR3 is TGTGCCAGCAGCGTAGGCGGGGGACTCTCGGGTAATGAAAAACTGTTTTTT.

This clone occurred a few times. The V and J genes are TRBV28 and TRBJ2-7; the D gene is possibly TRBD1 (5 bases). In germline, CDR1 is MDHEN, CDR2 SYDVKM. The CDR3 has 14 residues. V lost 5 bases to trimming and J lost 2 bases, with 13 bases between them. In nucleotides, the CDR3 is TGTGCCAGCAGTCGTCCAGACAGAACCTACGAGCAGTACTTC. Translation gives CASSRPDRTYEQYF.

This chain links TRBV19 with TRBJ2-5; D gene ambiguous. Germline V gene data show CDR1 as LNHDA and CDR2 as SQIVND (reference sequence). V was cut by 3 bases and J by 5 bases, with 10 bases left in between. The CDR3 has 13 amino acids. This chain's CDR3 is CASSISSPETQYF. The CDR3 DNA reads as TGTGCCAGTAGTATTTCATCCCCTGAGACCCAGTACTTC. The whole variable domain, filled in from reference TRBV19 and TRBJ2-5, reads DGGITQSPKYLFRKEGQNVTLSCEQNLNHDAMYWYRQDPGQGLRLIYYSQIVNDFQKGDIAEGYSVSREKKESFPLTVTSAQKNPTAFYLCASSISSPETQYFGPGTRLLVL.

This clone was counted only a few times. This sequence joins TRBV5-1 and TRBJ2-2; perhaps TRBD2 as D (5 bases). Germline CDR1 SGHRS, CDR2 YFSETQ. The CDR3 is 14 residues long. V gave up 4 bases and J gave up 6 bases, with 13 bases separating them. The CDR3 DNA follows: TGCGCCAGCAGCGTTCCAGGAGGAGCCGGGGAGCTGTTTTTT. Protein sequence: CASSVPGGAGELFF.

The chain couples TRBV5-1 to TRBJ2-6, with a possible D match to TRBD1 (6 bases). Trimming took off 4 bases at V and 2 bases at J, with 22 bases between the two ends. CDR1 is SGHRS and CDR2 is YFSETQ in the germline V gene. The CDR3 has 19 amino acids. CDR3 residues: CASSPKAGDGQPGANVLTF. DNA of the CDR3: TGCGCCAGCAGCCCCAAGGCAGGGGACGGCCAGCCTGGGGCCAACGTCCTGACTTTC.

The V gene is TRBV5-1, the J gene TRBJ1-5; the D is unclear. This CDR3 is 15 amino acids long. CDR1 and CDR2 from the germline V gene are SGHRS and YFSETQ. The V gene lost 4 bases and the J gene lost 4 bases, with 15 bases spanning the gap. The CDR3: CASSPFGVENQPQHF. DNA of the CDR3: TGCGCCAGCAGCCCGTTTGGGGTGGAGAATCAGCCCCAGCATTTT. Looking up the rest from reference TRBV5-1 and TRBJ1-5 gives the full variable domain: KAGVTQTPRYLIKTRGQQVTLSCSPISGHRSVSWYQQTPGQGLQFLFEYFSETQRNKGNFPGRFSGRQFSNSRSEMNVSTLELGDSALYLCASSPFGVENQPQHFGDGTRLSIL.

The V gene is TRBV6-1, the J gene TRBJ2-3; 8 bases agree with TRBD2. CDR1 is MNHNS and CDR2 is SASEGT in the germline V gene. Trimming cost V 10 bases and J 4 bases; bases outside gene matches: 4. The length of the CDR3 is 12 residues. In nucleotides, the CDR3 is TGTGCCATCGGGGGGGCCGCAGATACGCAGTATTTT. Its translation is CAIGGAADTQYF.